This T cell receptor (beta chain) stems from a study of Ad26.COV2.S vaccination and SARS-CoV-2 variants. The overall study: The authors gave Ad26.COV2.S intramuscularly, either once or twice 56 days apart.

The treatment is: 19 received Ad26.COV2.S at low or high dose, single or two shots; roughly five received placebo; per-sample allocation not given. Samples were taken on day 63 after the first vaccine or placebo injection. The donor's status was that of an adult aged 18-55 years in Boston. An Ad26 vector expressing Wuhan-strain SARS-CoV-2 spike constituted the vaccine. Clones were sequenced by immunoSEQ multiplex PCR, and TCRdb holds only the in-frame ones, with some missing. The sample consists of about 680,000 clones, roughly nine tenths of them appearing once. The V and J ends lost 3 bases and 0 bases, in that order; junction bases with no gene match: 2. The CDR3 has 15 residues. Germline CDR1 and CDR2: LGHNA and YNFKEQ.

This TCR was recovered from a person between 18 and 59 years old who received the Ad26.COV2.S COVID-19 vaccine or a placebo. The J gene is TRBJ2-3, the V gene TRBV4-2; 8 bases line up with TRBD2. The sample here was peripheral blood, taken in a trial of Ad26.COV2.S vaccine versus placebo. CDR3 loop: CASSQTSVSTDTQYF. As DNA, the CDR3 is TGTGCCAGCAGCCAGACTAGCGTCAGCACAGATACGCAGTATTTT.